The 21 T cell receptor beta chains below all came from one sample that was sequenced in a study of T cells in women clearing cervical HPV infection. The protocol was immunoSEQ multiplex PCR, while the TCRdb copy is restricted to in-frame clones and leaves out a portion. Its table lists some 30,000 clones. Sequencing input: blood buffy coat. Receptor source: a woman aged 18 to 75 with a cervical HPV16 infection that either progressed to CIN3+ or cleared (not recorded which).

Regarding this clone: The read comes to an end 3 residues before the CDR3 does, leaving the germline J gene to fill in the end. The chain employs TRBV3-1 (or the pseudogene TRBV3-2) and TRBJ2-1, with D possibly being TRBD1 (5 bases). Per germline, CDR1 LGHDT and CDR2 YNNKEL (reference sequence). Trimming took off 2 bases at V and 4 bases at J, with 9 bases between the two ends. This CDR3 spans 14 amino acids. CDR3 DNA, as far as it was read: TGTGCCAGCAGCCAACAGGGAAGGTACAATGAG. Protein sequence: CASSQQGRYNE. The whole CDR3 sequence reads CASSQQGRYNEQFF.

A remark on this clone: Sequencing ends 3 residues short of the CDR3 end; the germline J gene provides the rest. Other DNA sequences in the same sample also yield this CDR3. This chain connects TRBV20-1 to TRBJ2-1; 12 bases align to TRBD1. Trimming at V came to 4 bases and at J to 7 bases, leaving 5 bases not matched to a gene. Germline V gene sequence: CDR1 DFQATT, CDR2 SNEGSKA (reference sequence). The CDR3 is made up of 14 amino acids. The DNA read from the CDR3 is TGCAGTGCTACGGGACAGGGGGCCGGGAATGAG. This codes for CSATGQGAGNE. The whole CDR3 region reads CSATGQGAGNEQFF.

As regards this clone: The read halts 3 residues ahead of the CDR3 end, with the missing end drawn from the germline J gene. The rearrangement links TRBV20-1 to TRBJ1-4; maybe TRBD1 (6 bases). V shed 8 bases and J shed 5 bases, with 15 bases lying between them. This CDR3 has 13 amino acids. The germline V gene has CDR1 DFQATT and CDR2 SNEGSKA (reference sequence). Incomplete CDR3 DNA: TGCAGTTCTTTACAGGGTCCAAATGAAAAA. Its translation is CSSLQGPNEK. The whole CDR3 sequence is CSSLQGPNEKLFF.

As to this clone: The sequenced fragment ends 3 residues before the CDR3 boundary, so the rest is inferred from the germline J gene. The V gene is TRBV18, the J gene TRBJ1-4; possible D gene TRBD1, 6 bases. Trimming stripped 4 bases from V and 0 bases from J, with 9 bases between. In germline, CDR1 is KGHSH, CDR2 LQKENI. The CDR3 sequence is 15 residues long. The CDR3 reads CASSRGDTTNEKLFF. The CDR3 DNA, read in part, is TGTGCCAGCTCACGAGGGGACACAACTAATGAAAAA.

Of note for this clone: The read ends 3 residues early relative to the CDR3; the germline J gene fills the gap. This rearrangement joins TRBV5-6 to TRBJ1-2; D may be TRBD1 (5 bases). CDR1 is SGHDT and CDR2 is YYEEEE in the germline V gene. The CDR3 has 11 residues. Trimming stripped 5 bases from V and 7 bases from J, with 9 bases between. This CDR3 reads CASRRGSGYTF. The DNA read from the CDR3 is TGTGCCAGCAGGCGGGGGAGTGGC.

A note on this clone: The read terminates 3 residues ahead of where the CDR3 ends, so the germline J gene completes it. The chain combines TRBV5-4 with TRBJ2-1; 7 nucleotides match TRBD1. CDR3 size: 15 residues. CDR1 SGHNT and CDR2 YYREEE come from the germline V gene (reference sequence). Unmatched junction bases numbered 8, after V lost 2 bases and J lost 6 bases. Incomplete CDR3 DNA: TGTGCCAGCAGCTTTGAACAGGGGTTGTTCAATGAG. As protein: CASSFEQGLFNE. The full CDR3 protein is CASSFEQGLFNEQFF.

On this clone: A junction end diverges from the germline sequence, so it may reflect a read error. Read sequence stops 3 residues before the CDR3 end, and the germline J gene provides the missing end. In the same sample, other DNA sequences code for this CDR3. The chain couples TRBV7-2 to TRBJ1-3; no firm D call. This CDR3 comprises 13 residues. The germline gives CDR1 SGHTA, CDR2 FQGNSA. CDR3 DNA, as far as it was read: TGTGCCAGCGTCAGGAGCTCTGGAAACACA. It translates to CASVRSSGNT. The full CDR3 reads CASVRSSGNTIYF.

The CDR3 loop reads CASSDFQLNTGELFF. CDR3 DNA, as far as it was read: TGTGCCAGCTCGGACTTCCAACTAAACACCGGGGAG. This sequence joins TRBV18 and TRBJ2-2; D may be TRBD2 (5 bases). The CDR3 end is not reached by the read, which stops 3 residues before it; the germline J gene fills it in. CDR1 KGHSH and CDR2 LQKENI come from the germline V gene. CDR3 length: 15 amino acids. V gave up 6 bases and J gave up 2 bases, with 13 bases separating them.

A note on this clone: The read is 3 residues too short to cover the CDR3 end, so that end is filled in from the germline J gene. V and J are TRBV5-1 and TRBJ2-2, with D unresolved. Germline V gene lookup returns CDR1 SGHRS and CDR2 YFSETQ. The ends were cut back, 4 bases at V and 2 bases at J, with 12 bases in the middle. CDR3 size: 15 residues. The CDR3 here is CASSPGLLNTGELFF. The sequenced CDR3 bases are TGCGCCAGCAGCCCCGGTCTGTTAAACACCGGGGAG.

Regarding this clone: Read coverage stops 3 residues before the CDR3 terminus; the germline J gene supplies the remainder. V usage is TRBV5-1 and J usage is TRBJ2-1; D is perhaps TRBD2 (6 bases). With 4 bases removed from V and 0 bases from J, the gap between germline ends came to 17 bases. This CDR3 has 17 residues. Per germline, CDR1 SGHRS and CDR2 YFSETQ. CDR3 amino acids: CASSAYGTFNSYNEQFF. The CDR3 DNA, read in part, is TGCGCCAGCAGCGCCTACGGGACTTTCAACTCCTACAATGAG. Full variable domain (outside the CDR3, taken from reference TRBV5-1 and TRBJ2-1): KAGVTQTPRYLIKTRGQQVTLSCSPISGHRSVSWYQQTPGQGLQFLFEYFSETQRNKGNFPGRFSGRQFSNSRSEMNVSTLELGDSALYLCASSAYGTFNSYNEQFFGPGTRLTVL.

In the case of this clone: The CDR3 end is not reached by the read, which stops 3 residues before it; the germline J gene fills it in. The V gene is TRBV11-3, the J gene TRBJ2-5; perhaps TRBD2 as D (6 bases). This CDR3 is 13 amino acids long. V was trimmed by 5 bases and J by 5 bases, leaving 12 bases between them. The germline gives CDR1 SGHNT, CDR2 YENEEA. CDR3 in amino acids: CASSLTSPETQYF. The DNA read from the CDR3 is TGTGCCAGCAGCCTGACTAGTCCGGAGACC.

As regards this clone: The CDR3 extends 3 residues past the end of the read, so its final part is completed from the germline J gene. The chain employs TRBV19 and TRBJ1-2; D possibly corresponds to TRBD1 (6 bases). The length of the CDR3 is 14 residues. Per germline, CDR1 LNHDA and CDR2 SQIVND (reference sequence). The sequenced part of the CDR3 DNA is TGTGCCAGTAGTAACCGGGGGGGCCCCTACGAC. Translated, it gives CASSNRGGPYD. The entire CDR3 sequence reads CASSNRGGPYDYTF.

CDR3 bases read: TGTGCCAGCAGCACCACAGGGGTGAGGGCTGAA. Translation gives CASSTTGVRAE. From start to end, the CDR3 is CASSTTGVRAEAFF. This chain links TRBV5-5 with TRBJ1-1; 7 nucleotides agree with TRBD1. The read gets to within 3 residues of the CDR3 end, and the germline J gene fills in the rest. The CDR3 runs 14 residues. V trimming: 4 bases; J trimming: 6 bases; junction bases outside the gene matches: 9. The germline V gene has CDR1 SGHKS and CDR2 YYEKEE (reference sequence).

With respect to this clone: The read halts 3 residues ahead of the CDR3 end, with the missing end drawn from the germline J gene. This chain connects TRBV19 to TRBJ2-6; 7 bases line up with TRBD1. Germline CDR1 is LNHDA and CDR2 is SQIVND (reference sequence). V lost 5 bases to trimming and J lost 0 bases; unmatched junction nucleotides: 4. The CDR3 runs 16 residues. The CDR3 sequence is CASSPQGFSGANVLTF. The CDR3 bases that were read are TGTGCCAGTAGTCCACAGGGGTTCTCTGGGGCCAACGTC.

Measured by frequency, this clone is medium-sized. The observed sequence ends 3 residues before the CDR3 terminus, with the missing tail filled in from the germline J gene. The rearrangement uses TRBV10-3 and TRBJ2-1; possible D gene TRBD2, 5 bases. CDR3 length: 15 residues. Trimming took off 4 bases at V and 4 bases at J, with 14 bases between the two ends. CDR1 ENHRY and CDR2 SYGVKD come from the germline V gene. The CDR3 sequence: CAISGLTGKYNEQFF. CDR3 DNA (partial): TGTGCCATCAGTGGGTTAACGGGGAAATACAATGAG.

Note on this clone: With the read ending 3 residues before the CDR3 end, the germline J gene is used to fill in that end. The gene calls are TRBV5-4 and TRBJ2-2; D assignment may be TRBD1 or TRBD2 (5 bases each). In germline, CDR1 is SGHNT, CDR2 YYREEE (reference sequence). The V and J ends lost 4 bases and 1 base respectively, with 14 bases between them. The CDR3 sequence is 16 residues long. CDR3 sequence reads: CASSAGSKENTGELFF. The covered CDR3 bases are TGTGCCAGCAGCGCAGGGAGTAAAGAGAACACCGGGGAG.

A note on this clone: The read ends 3 residues early relative to the CDR3; the germline J gene fills the gap. In the same sample, other DNA sequences code for this CDR3. The rearrangement links TRBV20-1 to TRBJ2-7; TRBD1 aligns across 10 bases. The CDR3 spans 21 residues. Trimming removed 3 bases from V and 2 bases from J; junction bases left unmatched: 25. Germline V gives CDR1 DFQATT, CDR2 SNEGSKA (reference sequence). The part of the CDR3 DNA that was read is TGCAGTGCTAGCACAAACGTTCGGGACAGGGGATCGAGTTTGGTTACCTACGAG. It codes for CSASTNVRDRGSSLVTYE. The entire CDR3 protein is CSASTNVRDRGSSLVTYEQYF.

On this clone: The read stops 3 residues short of the end of the CDR3; the missing end is completed from the germline J gene. J is TRBJ2-4 and V is TRBV20-1; 10 bases are a match to TRBD2. Germline CDR1 and CDR2: DFQATT and SNEGSKA (reference sequence). The CDR3 covers 16 residues. The sequenced CDR3 bases are TGCAGTGCTGAAGGCCCAGCGGGGGGGCTAAGAGAGACT. It translates to CSAEGPAGGLRET. The full CDR3 is CSAEGPAGGLRETQYF.

As concerns this clone: Coverage ceases 3 residues before the CDR3 finishes, and the germline J gene fills in the end. The chain employs TRBV20-1 and TRBJ2-3; D might be TRBD2 (5 bases). CDR1 is DFQATT, CDR2 SNEGSKA, per germline (reference sequence). The V and J ends lost 4 bases and 2 bases respectively, with 13 bases between them. CDR3 size: 14 residues. The DNA read from the CDR3 is TGCAGTGCTACTGTAGCGCTTACCACAGATACG. This translates into CSATVALTTDT. The whole CDR3 region reads CSATVALTTDTQYF.

Of note for this clone: The read ends 3 residues early relative to the CDR3; the germline J gene fills the gap. The rearrangement uses TRBV7-9 and TRBJ2-7, with 7 nucleotides matching TRBD1. V lost 11 bases, J lost 5 bases, and 9 bases stayed unmatched. The CDR3 runs 12 residues. From germline, CDR1 is SEHNR and CDR2 FQNEAQ (reference sequence). This chain's CDR3 is CAGRQGRNEQYF. Incomplete CDR3 DNA: TGTGCCGGAAGACAGGGACGGAACGAG.

As regards this clone: The CDR3 is cut off 3 residues early in the read; its end comes from the germline J gene. The gene calls are TRBV20-1 and TRBJ1-2; D uncertain. The germline V gene has CDR1 DFQATT and CDR2 SNEGSKA (reference sequence). The CDR3 runs to 13 residues. The CDR3 loop reads CSASGSWAGGYTF. The DNA read from the CDR3 is TGCAGTGCTAGTGGATCTTGGGCGGGGGGC.